A single sample gave rise to the 20 T cell receptor beta chains below, sequenced in a study of T cells in Graves' hyperthyroidism and ophthalmopathy. From RNA transcripts, TCR beta CDR3 regions were amplified. TCR CDR3 underwent first-round RT-PCR with the HTBI primer set. TCRdb reprocessed the multiplex PCR reads with MiXCR, giving one entry per CDR3 protein. The data contain approximately 590,000 distinct CDR3 sequences, 40% to 55% of them singletons. Sequencing input: peripheral blood or thyroid tissue (not recorded which). The receptors shown here come from a woman under 30 with Graves' hyperthyroidism.

The rearrangement links TRBV7-3 to TRBJ1-1; 9 bases match TRBD1. Losses at the gene ends were 1 base for V and 13 bases for J; bases not matched to a gene: 16. Germline V lookup: CDR1 SGHTA, CDR2 FQGTGA. This CDR3 comprises 16 residues. In DNA, the CDR3 is TGTGCCAGCAGCTTAAGGCCCCTGGAAACAGGGGGCAGTATTTTCTTT. It encodes CASSLRPLETGGSIFF.

The chain combines TRBV5-4 with TRBJ1-4; TRBD1 is a possible D gene (6 bases). Germline CDR1 SGHNT, CDR2 YYREEE (reference sequence). Trimming left V 0 bases short and J 8 bases short, with 8 bases between. There are 13 residues in the CDR3. CDR3 region: CASSLDGGEKLFF. The CDR3 DNA reads TGTGCCAGCAGCTTGGACGGGGGCGAAAAACTGTTTTTT.

This clonotype has a count of ten or more. This chain connects TRBV15 to TRBJ1-4; D is possibly TRBD1 (5 bases). Per the germline V gene, CDR1 is LNHNV and CDR2 is YYDKDF (reference sequence). The CDR3 runs 16 residues. V lost 1 base to trimming and J lost 5 bases, with 14 bases between them. CDR3 coding DNA: TGTGCCACCAGCAGAGGGACAATGGCAGCGAATGAAAAACTGTTTTTT. Amino acid sequence: CATSRGTMAANEKLFF.

This clonotype was observed at least ten times. The chain has TRBV19 and TRBJ1-2, with a weak D call TRBD1 (6 bases). Trimming shortened V by 5 bases and J by 2 bases, and 12 bases separated the two germline ends. This CDR3 contains 14 residues. Germline values: CDR1 LNHDA, CDR2 SQIVND (reference sequence). This CDR3 is CASSDGTRNYGYTF. In nucleotides, the CDR3 is TGTGCCAGTAGTGACGGGACAAGGAACTATGGCTACACCTTC.

Notes on this clonotype: The junction differs from germline at one of its ends, possibly a read error. The chain couples TRBV29-1 to TRBJ1-2, with D possibly matching TRBD1 (6 bases). Germline loops: CDR1 SQVTM, CDR2 ANQGSEA. CDR3 length: 14 residues. CDR3 DNA sequence: TGCAGCGTTGGAGATCGGCGGACAGTGAGCGGCTACGCCTTC. Translating it yields CSVGDRRTVSGYAF.

This clonotype has at least ten counts. This chain joins TRBV29-1 and TRBJ1-2, with D maybe TRBD1 (5 bases). The CDR3 sequence is 13 residues long. Between the trimmed V and J ends, which lost 3 bases and 4 bases, there was a span of 12 bases. Germline-derived CDR1 and CDR2 are SQVTM and ANQGSEA. This chain's CDR3 is CSVDWDGGYGYTF. Written as DNA, the CDR3 is TGCAGCGTTGATTGGGACGGGGGCTATGGCTACACCTTC.

This clonotype was seen a handful of times. V gene TRBV10-3 combines with J gene TRBJ1-6; TRBD1 might be the D (6 bases). V dropped 10 bases and J dropped 10 bases, with 17 bases sitting between them. This CDR3 spans 13 amino acids. Germline values: CDR1 ENHRY, CDR2 SYGVKD. The CDR3 DNA follows: TGTGCCAGCTGGGACAAAACCAAGTCACCCCTCCACTTT. This sequence encodes CASWDKTKSPLHF.

This clonotype showed up many times. The V call is TRBV7-2, the J call TRBJ2-7, with D possibly being TRBD2 (6 bases). The length of the CDR3 is 14 residues. Germline values: CDR1 SGHTA, CDR2 FQGNSA. Trimming stripped 3 bases from V and 2 bases from J, with 11 bases between. The CDR3 reads CASSFSGGAYEQYF. The CDR3 nucleotides are TGTGCCAGCAGCTTTAGCGGAGGGGCCTACGAGCAGTACTTC.

The J gene is TRBJ2-7, the V gene TRBV7-6, with 10 bases matching TRBD2. The CDR3 loop spans 12 amino acids. V lost 5 bases and J lost 12; bases outside the gene matches: 7. The germline CDR1 and CDR2 sequences are SGHVS and FNYEAQ. The CDR3 protein is CASSQGGLAVYF. DNA of the CDR3: TGTGCCAGCAGCCAAGGCGGACTAGCGGTGTACTTC.

The rearrangement joins TRBV2 to TRBJ2-7; TRBD2 matches 7 bases. The V gene's germline CDR1 is SNHLY and CDR2 FYNNEI. V shed 3 bases, J shed 7 bases, and the junction held 9 bases outside the gene matches. This CDR3 is built from 14 residues. The DNA for the CDR3 is TGTGCCAGCAGTGAGGGCGGGAGTACAGGAGAGCAGTACTTC. Encoded protein: CASSEGGSTGEQYF. Full variable domain (outside the CDR3, taken from reference TRBV2 and TRBJ2-7): EPEVTQTPSHQVTQMGQEVILRCVPISNHLYFYWYRQILGQKVEFLVSFYNNEISEKSEIFDDQFSVERPDGSNFTLKIRSTKLEDSAMYFCASSEGGSTGEQYFGPGTRLTVT.

This clonotype has at least ten counts. The rearrangement uses TRBV20-1 and TRBJ1-6, with D possibly being TRBD1 (6 bases). V lost 3 bases to trimming and J lost 4 bases, with 13 bases between them. Germline lookup yields CDR1 DFQATT and CDR2 SNEGSKA (reference sequence). This CDR3 comprises 15 residues. The CDR3 coding sequence is TGCAGTGCTAGTATCCAGGGGTTGTATAATTCACCCCTCCACTTT. This translates into CSASIQGLYNSPLHF.

The genes are TRBV2 and TRBJ1-6; 7 bases match TRBD1. This CDR3 has 15 amino acids. The germline CDR1 and CDR2 sequences are SNHLY and FYNNEI. Germline trimming cut 4 bases from V and 8 bases from J; bases unmatched to any gene: 8. CDR3 sequence: CASSATGQADSPLHF. DNA of the CDR3: TGTGCCAGCAGTGCTACCGGACAGGCGGATTCACCCCTCCACTTT.

The chain recombines TRBV10-3 with TRBJ2-7; TRBD1 agrees at 8 bases. V shed 7 bases, J shed 6 bases, and the junction held 8 bases outside the gene matches. The CDR3 is made up of 13 amino acids. Germline V lookup: CDR1 ENHRY, CDR2 SYGVKD. The DNA for the CDR3 is TGTGCCATCAAGGACAGGGAATCTGGCGAGCAGTACTTC. Translated, it gives CAIKDRESGEQYF.

The rearrangement links TRBV2 to TRBJ1-1; D remains ambiguous. Germline V gene lookup returns CDR1 SNHLY and CDR2 FYNNEI. This CDR3 spans 16 amino acids. The V end lost 2 bases, the J end lost 2 bases, and 15 bases lay between the germline ends. The DNA for the CDR3 is TGTGCCAGCAGTGAAACGCTGCTCTGGCAAAACACTGAAGCTTTCTTT. It codes for CASSETLLWQNTEAFF.

This clonotype was found many times. The chain combines TRBV25-1 with TRBJ2-7; D is unresolved. The CDR3 consists of 13 residues. V lost 3 bases, J lost 4 bases, and 10 bases lay in between. The germline V gene encodes CDR1 MGHDK and CDR2 SYGVNS. The CDR3 spells CASSEQEMYEQYF. The DNA of the CDR3 is TGTGCCAGCAGTGAGCAGGAGATGTACGAGCAGTACTTC.

The V call is TRBV11-1, the J call TRBJ2-7, with a tentative D call TRBD2 (6 bases). Germline V gene data show CDR1 as SGHAT and CDR2 as FQDESV (reference sequence). The CDR3 is made up of 14 amino acids. The V end was cut by 5 bases, the J end by 3 bases, with 14 bases between. DNA for the CDR3: TGTGCCAGCAGCGTTGAAGGCGGGGACTACGAGCAGTACTTC. Translation gives CASSVEGGDYEQYF.

The chain uses TRBV25-1 and TRBJ1-2, with D possibly matching TRBD1 (5 bases). The CDR3 runs 15 residues. Per germline, CDR1 MGHDK and CDR2 SYGVNS. Trimming removed 1 base from V and 4 bases from J, with 13 bases in between. The CDR3: CASSELDSFIYGYTF. The CDR3 coding sequence is TGTGCCAGCAGTGAATTAGACAGTTTCATCTATGGCTACACCTTC.

This clonotype was seen at least ten times. The rearrangement joins TRBV10-2 to TRBJ2-7; D is perhaps TRBD1 (6 bases). The V and J ends lost 2 bases and 0 bases respectively, with 8 bases between them. CDR1 and CDR2 (germline): WSHSY, SAAADI. The CDR3 runs 14 residues. CDR3 residues: CASSEGTHSYEQYF. DNA for the CDR3: TGCGCCAGCAGTGAGGGGACACACTCCTACGAGCAGTACTTC.

The chain carries TRBV7-9 and TRBJ1-2, with D unresolved. V was pared by 5 bases and J by 8 bases, with 15 bases between. Germline values: CDR1 SEHNR, CDR2 FQNEAQ (reference sequence). The length of the CDR3 is 13 residues. In DNA, the CDR3 is TGTGCCAGCAGCCCGGCGGGCCTCCGGGGCTACACCTTC. Protein: CASSPAGLRGYTF.

The rearrangement links TRBV4-1 to TRBJ1-2; no firm D call. The germline CDR1 and CDR2 sequences are MGHRA and YSYEKL. The CDR3 sequence is 15 residues long. Trimming took off 0 bases at V and 2 bases at J, with 10 bases between the two ends. CDR3 sequence reads: CASSQDRTENYGYTF. For the CDR3, the DNA is TGCGCCAGCAGCCAAGATCGGACGGAAAACTATGGCTACACCTTC.